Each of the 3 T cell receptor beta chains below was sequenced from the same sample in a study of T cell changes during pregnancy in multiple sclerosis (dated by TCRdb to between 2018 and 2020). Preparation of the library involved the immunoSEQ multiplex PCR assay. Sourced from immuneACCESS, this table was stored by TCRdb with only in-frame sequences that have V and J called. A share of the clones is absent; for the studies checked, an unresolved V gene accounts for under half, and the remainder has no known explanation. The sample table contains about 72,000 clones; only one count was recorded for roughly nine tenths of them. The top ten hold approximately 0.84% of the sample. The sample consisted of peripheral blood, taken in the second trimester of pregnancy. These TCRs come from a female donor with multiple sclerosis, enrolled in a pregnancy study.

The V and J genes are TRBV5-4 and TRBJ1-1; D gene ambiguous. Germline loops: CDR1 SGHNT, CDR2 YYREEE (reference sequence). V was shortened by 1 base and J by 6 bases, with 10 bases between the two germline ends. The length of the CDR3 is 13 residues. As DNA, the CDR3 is TGTGCCAGCAGCTTGAGCCCCGTAGCTGAAGCTTTCTTT. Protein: CASSLSPVAEAFF.

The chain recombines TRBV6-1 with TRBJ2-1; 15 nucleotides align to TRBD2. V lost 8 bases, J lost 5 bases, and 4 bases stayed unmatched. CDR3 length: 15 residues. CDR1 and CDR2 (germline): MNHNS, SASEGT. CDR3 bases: TGTGCCAGCGGCGGGACTAGCGGGGGGAACAATGAGCAGTTCTTC. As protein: CASGGTSGGNNEQFF.

The CDR3 region is CASSSLAGGRYEQYF. The CDR3 DNA reads TGTGCCAGCAGTTCACTAGCGGGGGGCAGGTACGAGCAGTACTTC. The chain has TRBV6-5 and TRBJ2-7; TRBD2 aligns across 12 bases. Germline V CDR1 and CDR2: MNHEY, SVGAGI. The J segment lost 4 bases and the V segment lost 4 bases, leaving 5 bases of the junction unmatched. The CDR3 is 15 residues long.